These T cell receptor beta chains were read from a single sample in a study of graft-versus-host responses after intestinal transplantation. Here immunoSEQ multiplex PCR was the method, and the copy in TCRdb shows in-frame clones only, minus some. The sample records about a thousand clones, 49% being singletons. Material: alloreactive CD8+ T cells from a mixed lymphocyte reaction culture, obtained before transplantation. The receptors stem from a human patient who was an organ donor for intestinal transplantation. Both conserved end residues are part of each CDR3. The D gene is left open where the match is weak. Rows give clone size only sometimes, using once, few, many, or a class for an expanded clone.

>-|TRBJ2-1|TRBV27|TRBD1
CASSFLGGAYNEQFF
TGTGCCAGCAGTTTTTTAGGGGGCGCCTACAATGAGCAGTTCTTC
>-|TRBJ1-2|TRBV19|-
CASSSEQANRKTYGYTF
TGTGCCAGTAGTAGTGAACAGGCAAATCGAAAGACCTATGGCTACACCTTC
>-|TRBJ2-1|TRBV29-1|TRBD2
CSVEGWVLAGGSPYNEQFF
TGCAGCGTTGAAGGATGGGTGCTAGCGGGGGGCTCGCCCTACAATGAGCAGTTCTTC
>-|TRBJ1-3|TRBV21-1|-
CASSKSHPPGRSGNTIYF
TGTGCCAGCAGCAAGTCCCACCCTCCGGGCCGCTCTGGAAACACCATATATTTT
>once|TRBJ1-2|TRBV6-1|-
CASSVVRGGIKTYGYTF
TGTGCCAGCAGTGTAGTAAGAGGTGGTATAAAGACCTATGGCTACACCTTC
>few|TRBJ2-1|TRBV28|-
CASSLDASSYNEQFF
TGTGCCAGCAGTTTGGACGCCAGCTCCTACAATGAGCAGTTCTTC
>-|TRBJ1-2|TRBV11-1|-
CASSLNIGGTGYTF
TGTGCCAGCAGCTTAAATATAGGAGGCACTGGCTACACCTTC
>-|TRBJ2-7|TRBV5-6|TRBD2
CASNLRLAGTYEQYF
TGTGCCAGCAATCTTAGACTAGCGGGGACCTACGAGCAGTACTTC
>-|TRBJ1-2|TRBV6-6|-
CASHGGLYYGYTF
TGTGCCAGCCACGGAGGACTCTACTATGGCTACACCTTC
>-|TRBJ2-1|TRBV6-5|-
CASRLGNEQFF
TGTGCCAGCCGCCTAGGGAATGAGCAGTTCTTC
>-|TRBJ1-1|TRBV4-3|-
CASSQGVNTEAFF
TGCGCCAGCAGCCAAGGGGTGAACACTGAAGCTTTCTTT
>-|TRBJ2-5|TRBV19|TRBD2
CASMGERGETRYF
TGTGCCAGTATGGGGGAGCGGGGAGAGACCCGGTACTTC
>-|TRBJ2-3|TRBV6-5|-
CASSERGITDTQYF
TGTGCCAGCAGTGAGCGCGGGATAACAGATACGCAGTATTTT
>hyperexpanded|TRBJ1-2|TRBV11-2|-
CASSLNIGGTGYTF
TGTGCCAGCAGCTTAAATATAGGAGGCACTGGCTACACCTTC
>large|TRBJ1-1|TRBV21-1|-
CANRTDQRPF
TGTGCCAATAGGACAGACCAACGGCCCTTT
>-|TRBJ1-2|TRBV5-4|-
CASSLEAGEVYGYTF
TGTGCCAGCTCTCTGGAGGCCGGGGAGGTCTACGGCTACACCTTC
>few|TRBJ2-5|TRBV7-6|-
CASSFAARPAQETQYF
TGTGCCAGCAGCTTCGCAGCTAGGCCCGCTCAAGAGACCCAGTACTTC
>hyperexpanded|TRBJ2-1|TRBV29-1|-
CSVDLQPNEQFF
TGCAGCGTTGATCTCCAGCCCAATGAGCAGTTCTTC
>once|TRBJ2-1|TRBV5-5|-
CASSSGSGEQFF
TGTGCCAGCAGCTCCGGTTCGGGTGAGCAGTTCTTC
>-|TRBJ2-7|TRBV6-1|-
CASSEVVTRVYEQYF
TGTGCCAGCAGTGAAGTGGTGACACGAGTCTACGAGCAGTACTTC
>-|TRBJ2-6|TRBV5-3|-
CARSLAGARGSGANVLTF
TGTGCCAGAAGCTTGGCGGGGGCGAGGGGGTCTGGGGCCAACGTCCTGACTTTC
>few|TRBJ1-2|TRBV11-3|-
CASSLNIGGTGYTF
TGTGCCAGCAGCTTAAATATAGGAGGCACTGGCTACACCTTC
>few|TRBJ2-7|TRBV5-4|TRBD2
CASSQTGLAGAHEQYF
TGTGCCAGCAGCCAAACGGGACTAGCGGGAGCCCACGAGCAGTACTTC
>-|TRBJ2-7|TRBV2|TRBD1
CASSFLPHRGTFSYEQYF
TGTGCCAGCAGTTTTTTGCCCCACAGGGGGACCTTCTCCTACGAGCAGTACTTC
>-|TRBJ1-2|TRBV5-6|TRBD1
CASSVAGTGQFSGYTF
TGTGCCAGCAGCGTGGCCGGGACAGGGCAATTTAGTGGCTACACCTTC
>-|TRBJ1-5|TRBV7-8|-
CASSFGWSNQPQHF
TGTGCCAGCAGCTTCGGTTGGAGCAATCAGCCCCAGCATTTT
>-|TRBJ2-7|TRBV5-8|TRBD1
CASSLGDRAEQYF
TGTGCCAGCAGCTTGGGGGACAGGGCCGAGCAGTACTTC
>-|TRBJ2-2|TRBV10-1|-
CASSEEGTNTGELFF
TGCGCCAGCAGTGAGGAAGGGACGAACACCGGGGAGCTGTTTTTT
>-|TRBJ2-7|TRBV6-9|-
CASSSVYEQYF
TGTGCCAGCAGTTCCGTATACGAGCAGTACTTC
>large|TRBJ2-1|TRBV7-9|-
CASSSSPNEQFF
TGTGCCAGCAGCTCCTCCCCCAATGAGCAGTTCTTC
>few|TRBJ2-1|TRBV6-5|-
CASSYRAHNEQFF
TGTGCCAGCAGTTACAGGGCCCACAATGAGCAGTTCTTC
>few|TRBJ2-1|TRBV5-6|-
CASSLASHEQFF
TGTGCCAGCAGCTTGGCCTCTCATGAGCAGTTCTTC
>-|TRBJ1-1|TRBV5-6|-
CASSLAVNTEAFF
TGTGCCAGCAGCTTGGCCGTGAACACTGAAGCTTTCTTT
>few|TRBJ2-1|TRBV6-6|-
CASSYTSSARSEQFF
TGTGCCAGCAGTTACACGAGTAGCGCCCGGAGTGAGCAGTTCTTC
>few|TRBJ2-1|TRBV29-1|TRBD1
CSAPGQSSYNEQFF
TGCAGCGCCCCGGGACAGAGCTCCTACAATGAGCAGTTCTTC
>-|TRBJ2-1|TRBV7-6|-
CASSLWVFTGRGPDSSYNEQFF
TGTGCCAGCAGCTTATGGGTGTTCACAGGGAGGGGGCCCGACAGCTCCTACAATGAGCAGTTCTTC
>-|TRBJ1-1|TRBV5-4|-
CASSLGATEAFF
TGTGCCAGCAGCCTAGGGGCAACTGAAGCTTTCTTT
>-|TRBJ2-2|TRBV7-9|-
CASSYLVADTGELFF
TGTGCCAGCAGCTACTTGGTCGCGGACACCGGGGAGCTGTTTTTT
>few|TRBJ1-3|TRBV30|-
CAWSEGNTIYF
TGTGCCTGGAGTGAGGGGAACACCATATATTTT
>-|TRBJ2-1|TRBV7-9|TRBD1
CASKIGQGEYNEQFF
TGTGCCAGCAAAATAGGACAGGGCGAATACAATGAGCAGTTCTTC
>few|TRBJ1-3|TRBV4-1|TRBD1
CASSPTGNGNTIYF
TGCGCCAGCAGCCCGACAGGGAATGGAAACACCATATATTTT
>few|TRBJ2-3|TRBV7-3|TRBD2
CASSSTSAHTQYF
TGTGCCAGCAGCTCGACTAGCGCCCATACGCAGTATTTT
>-|TRBJ2-3|TRBV5-1|-
CASSWTDPQDTQYF
TGCGCCAGCAGCTGGACCGACCCGCAAGATACGCAGTATTTT
>-|TRBJ2-1|TRBV27|-
CASSIPTYGAYNEQFF
TGTGCCAGCAGTATACCAACATACGGCGCCTACAATGAGCAGTTCTTC
>-|TRBJ1-6|TRBV19|-
CASSKRVLSYNSPLHF
TGTGCCAGTAGTAAAAGGGTTCTATCCTATAATTCACCCCTCCACTTT
>-|TRBJ2-2|TRBV4-1|-
CASSQTQSTGELFF
TGCGCCAGCAGCCAAACCCAGTCCACCGGGGAGCTGTTTTTT
>-|TRBJ2-7|TRBV7-6|TRBD2
CASSFFPGGGTYEQYF
TGTGCCAGCAGCTTCTTTCCCGGGGGGGGGACCTACGAGCAGTACTTC
>-|TRBJ2-7|TRBV19|-
CASKLNGKGYYEQYF
TGTGCCAGTAAATTGAACGGGAAGGGGTACTACGAGCAGTACTTC